Presented here are 3 T cell receptor beta chains from one specimen sequenced in a study of cytomegalovirus exposure and HLA in healthy donors. With 60 Vbeta and 13 Jbeta primers, the PCR was carried out. The data were produced by immunoSEQ multiplex PCR, yet TCRdb's version contains in-frame clones alone and is incomplete. The repertoire holds 120,000 or so clones, around four fifths seen once, with about 19% in the top ten. The sequencing sample was made of PBMCs. These receptors came from a man aged 18 to 30 in good health and CMV-seropositive.

The CDR3 bases are TGTGCCAGCAGCTCGACAGGGGTGGTAAAAGACAATGAGCAGTTCTTC. Protein sequence: CASSSTGVVKDNEQFF. This chain links TRBV7-9 with TRBJ2-1, with 8 bases aligning to TRBD1. Losses at the gene ends were 4 bases for V and 5 bases for J; bases not matched to a gene: 10. CDR3 size: 16 residues. Per the germline V gene, CDR1 is SEHNR and CDR2 is FQNEAQ (reference sequence).

The chain is built from TRBV5-5 and TRBJ1-2; TRBD1 matches 8 bases. The CDR3 is 14 residues long. Germline V gene sequence: CDR1 SGHKS, CDR2 YYEKEE (reference sequence). V shed 1 base, J shed 4 bases, and the junction held 3 bases outside the gene matches. The CDR3 region is CASSLTTGVYGYTF. The CDR3 DNA reads as TGTGCCAGCAGCTTGACGACAGGGGTCTATGGCTACACCTTC.

The chain recombines TRBV6-6 with TRBJ1-4, with 8 bases lining up with TRBD1. Trimming took 6 bases from V and 8 from J; bases not matched to a gene: 11. Germline values: CDR1 MNHNY, CDR2 SVGAGI (reference sequence). There are 15 residues in the CDR3. The CDR3 nucleotides read TGTGCCAGCAGCCCCCCCAGGGGGCGATGGGAAAAACTGTTTTTT. Translated: CASSPPRGRWEKLFF.